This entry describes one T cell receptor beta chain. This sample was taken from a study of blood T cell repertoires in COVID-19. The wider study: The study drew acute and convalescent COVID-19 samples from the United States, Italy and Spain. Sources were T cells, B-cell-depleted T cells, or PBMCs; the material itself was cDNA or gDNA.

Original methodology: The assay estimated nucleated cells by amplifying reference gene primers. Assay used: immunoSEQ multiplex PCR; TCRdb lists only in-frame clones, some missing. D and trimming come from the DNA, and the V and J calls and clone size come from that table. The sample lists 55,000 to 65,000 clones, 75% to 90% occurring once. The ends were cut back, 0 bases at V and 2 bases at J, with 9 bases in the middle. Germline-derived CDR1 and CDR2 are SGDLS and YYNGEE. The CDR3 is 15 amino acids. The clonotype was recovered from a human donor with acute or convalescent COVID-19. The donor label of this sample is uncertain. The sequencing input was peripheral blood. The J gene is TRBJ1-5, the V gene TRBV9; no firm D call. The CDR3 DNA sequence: TGTGCCAGCAGCGTAGACGCAGTTGGCAATCAGCCCCAGCATTTT. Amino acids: CASSVDAVGNQPQHF.